The 8 T cell receptor beta chains in this list originate from one sample, sequenced in a study of shared clonotypes between healthy human individuals. The repertoire was sequenced with immunoSEQ multiplex PCR; TCRdb's copy has only in-frame clones and lacks some. The sample consists of 2 million to 3 million clones, 93% of them appearing once. Sequenced input: naive CD4+ T cells from PBMCs. Subset indicated: CD45RA+ positively selected. The receptors were gathered from a man between 18 and 35 years old in good health. Some clones in this sample may be carry-over from other donors' samples.

The chain has TRBV4-1 and TRBJ1-3; no firm D call. Germline V gives CDR1 MGHRA, CDR2 YSYEKL. Trimming removed 1 base at V and 0 bases at J, with 19 bases between. The CDR3 is 19 residues long. The CDR3 coding sequence is TGCGCCAGCAGCCAAGCTCCCAACCGGGAAACGCTCTCTGGAAACACCATATATTTT. Its translation: CASSQAPNRETLSGNTIYF.

The rearrangement links TRBV5-1 to TRBJ1-3; D remains unclear. Germline V gene sequence: CDR1 SGHRS, CDR2 YFSETQ. This CDR3 is built from 16 residues. Trimming removed 0 bases at V and 2 bases at J, with 12 bases between. CDR3 region: CASSLGGMSAGNTIYF. CDR3 bases: TGCGCCAGCAGCTTGGGTGGGATGAGCGCTGGAAACACCATATATTTT.

This chain links TRBV5-1 with TRBJ2-2; D unresolved. The germline V gene encodes CDR1 SGHRS and CDR2 YFSETQ. The length of the CDR3 is 15 residues. The V end was cut by 3 bases, the J end by 0 bases, with 9 bases between. The CDR3 here is CASSSWTANTGELFF. The DNA of the CDR3 is TGCGCCAGCAGCTCATGGACGGCGAACACCGGGGAGCTGTTTTTT.

This sequence joins TRBV15 and TRBJ2-7; TRBD1 is a possible D gene (5 bases). The germline V gene encodes CDR1 LNHNV and CDR2 YYDKDF (reference sequence). The CDR3 runs 14 residues. V was clipped by 5 bases and J by 1 base, with 12 bases between them. This chain's CDR3 is CATSQTAASYEQYF. The CDR3 DNA reads TGTGCCACCAGCCAGACAGCCGCTTCCTACGAGCAGTACTTC.

Note on this clone: Other DNA sequences in this sample translate to the same CDR3. CDR3: CASSLTAGSYEQYF. In DNA form, the CDR3 reads TGCGCCAGCAGCTTGACGGCGGGCTCCTACGAGCAGTACTTC. This chain joins TRBV5-1 and TRBJ2-7; possibly TRBD2 for D (5 bases). The ends were cut back, 1 base at V and 0 bases at J, with 8 bases in the middle. CDR3 length: 14 residues. CDR1 SGHRS and CDR2 YFSETQ come from the germline V gene. The full variable domain, its missing parts supplied by reference TRBV5-1 and TRBJ2-7, is KAGVTQTPRYLIKTRGQQVTLSCSPISGHRSVSWYQQTPGQGLQFLFEYFSETQRNKGNFPGRFSGRQFSNSRSEMNVSTLELGDSALYLCASSLTAGSYEQYFGPGTRLTVT.

V is TRBV5-4 and J is TRBJ2-7, with D possibly TRBD1 on 6 matching bases. V lost 9 bases to trimming and J lost 4 bases, with 20 bases between them. The germline V gene encodes CDR1 SGHNT and CDR2 YYREEE (reference sequence). The CDR3 consists of 14 residues. This chain's CDR3 is CATGTVGRGYEQYF. The CDR3 DNA reads TGTGCCACCGGGACCGTAGGCAGGGGTTACGAGCAGTACTTC.

A single count supports this clone. This sequence joins TRBV6-1 and TRBJ1-2, with D tentatively TRBD1 (5 bases). Looked up from germline, CDR1 is MNHNS and CDR2 is SASEGT. The germline V and J ends were trimmed by 4 bases and 4 bases, with 10 bases remaining between them. This CDR3 region has 13 residues. The CDR3 region is CASSAGERYGYTF. The CDR3 region has the DNA TGTGCCAGCAGTGCGGGGGAACGCTATGGCTACACCTTC.

A few counts support this clone. This chain's CDR3 is CASSISRNNQPQHF. The CDR3, as DNA: TGTGCCAGTAGTATCTCCAGGAACAATCAGCCCCAGCATTTT. The V call is TRBV19, the J call TRBJ1-5; D unclear. This CDR3 is 14 amino acids long. V lost 3 bases, J lost 3 bases, and 9 bases lay in between. Germline V gene data show CDR1 as LNHDA and CDR2 as SQIVND (reference sequence).